The following is a T cell receptor (beta chain) sequence with its context. This clonotype has a count of ten or more. There is no known antigen for this receptor. No much larger clonotype is one base removed from it; base qualities were not supplied. The germline V gene supplies CDR1 SGHAT and CDR2 FQNNGV. Taken from cysteine to phenylalanine, the CDR3 has 14 residues. The retained sequence is limited to the CDR3, 42 bases, with the frame set at the first base. For this chain, trimming is 3 bases at the V end and 5 bases at the J end, and the number of junction bases without a gene match is 3. Flow cytometry had shown CD8+CD57+ cell expansion in the patients selected for sequencing. Every patient had severe acquired aplastic anemia, diagnosed using the International Study of Aplastic Anemia and Agranulocytosis and Camitta criteria. No patient had received any therapy when blood was sampled. In this study, sorted CD4+ and CD8+ T cells from the blood of healthy subjects and of severe aplastic anemia patients had their TCR repertoires deep-sequenced. In the USA, patient enrollment took place under clinicaltrials.gov protocols 00001620, 01623167, 00001397, 00071045, 00081523 and 00961064. Ficoll-Paque density gradient centrifugation was used to isolate peripheral blood mononuclear cells. Before DNA was extracted, CD4+ and CD8+ T cells were sorted using either FACS or magnetic beads.

TCR beta VDJ combination and CDR3 sequence profiling used genomic DNA as the template. TCR repertoire sequencing was run on an Illumina HiSeq 2000. The authors processed their data as follows. TRBV/TRBJ rearrangement plots, CDR3 size and DJ length profiles, and Simpson's diversity index were used to evaluate the repertoires. The most abundant DNA sequence in the deep sequencing data was defined as the immunodominant clone. CDR3 amino acid sequences were checked for sharing between subjects and were compared against published repertoires and the VDJdb database. TCRdb itself trimmed the public reads at Q25 with fastp, ran MiXCR and retained productive beta chains. Rows merge per CDR3 protein into single entries with the most common DNA and genes. The V and J calls and clone size come from TCRdb's table, not from the authors' own analysis. Recorded for this sample are approximately 220,000 distinct CDR3 sequences; 45% to 50% of them occurred a single time. The ten top clones hold approximately 8% of the sample.

This specimen comes from a study of CD8+CD57+ T cells in acquired aplastic anemia (dated by TCRdb to the late 2010s). Background on the whole study: Extracted DNA from sorted CD4+ and CD8+ cells averaged approximately 3 ug, ranging from about 0.2 to 30 ug. CD8+CD57+ expansion was defined as a frequency above the mean frequency observed in healthy subjects.

Summary of the overall study and its limitations: Between patients and healthy controls, no significant difference in CD8+ Simpson's diversity was found (P=0.060). Twenty-nine CD8+ CDR3 sequences were found in both patients and controls but appeared to be highly expressed in patients and within the immunodominant clones of the patients.

Sequenced input: sorted CD4+, CD8+, or CD8+CD57+ T cells (not recorded which) from PBMCs. The origin of this receptor is a human donor with aplastic anemia. In this chain, TRBV11-2 is recombined with TRBJ1-5; the junction holds 8 bases that match TRBD1. In nucleotides, the sequence is TGTGCCAGCAGCTTGACGGGACAGGATCAGCCCCAGCATTTT. The translation is CASSLTGQDQPQHF.